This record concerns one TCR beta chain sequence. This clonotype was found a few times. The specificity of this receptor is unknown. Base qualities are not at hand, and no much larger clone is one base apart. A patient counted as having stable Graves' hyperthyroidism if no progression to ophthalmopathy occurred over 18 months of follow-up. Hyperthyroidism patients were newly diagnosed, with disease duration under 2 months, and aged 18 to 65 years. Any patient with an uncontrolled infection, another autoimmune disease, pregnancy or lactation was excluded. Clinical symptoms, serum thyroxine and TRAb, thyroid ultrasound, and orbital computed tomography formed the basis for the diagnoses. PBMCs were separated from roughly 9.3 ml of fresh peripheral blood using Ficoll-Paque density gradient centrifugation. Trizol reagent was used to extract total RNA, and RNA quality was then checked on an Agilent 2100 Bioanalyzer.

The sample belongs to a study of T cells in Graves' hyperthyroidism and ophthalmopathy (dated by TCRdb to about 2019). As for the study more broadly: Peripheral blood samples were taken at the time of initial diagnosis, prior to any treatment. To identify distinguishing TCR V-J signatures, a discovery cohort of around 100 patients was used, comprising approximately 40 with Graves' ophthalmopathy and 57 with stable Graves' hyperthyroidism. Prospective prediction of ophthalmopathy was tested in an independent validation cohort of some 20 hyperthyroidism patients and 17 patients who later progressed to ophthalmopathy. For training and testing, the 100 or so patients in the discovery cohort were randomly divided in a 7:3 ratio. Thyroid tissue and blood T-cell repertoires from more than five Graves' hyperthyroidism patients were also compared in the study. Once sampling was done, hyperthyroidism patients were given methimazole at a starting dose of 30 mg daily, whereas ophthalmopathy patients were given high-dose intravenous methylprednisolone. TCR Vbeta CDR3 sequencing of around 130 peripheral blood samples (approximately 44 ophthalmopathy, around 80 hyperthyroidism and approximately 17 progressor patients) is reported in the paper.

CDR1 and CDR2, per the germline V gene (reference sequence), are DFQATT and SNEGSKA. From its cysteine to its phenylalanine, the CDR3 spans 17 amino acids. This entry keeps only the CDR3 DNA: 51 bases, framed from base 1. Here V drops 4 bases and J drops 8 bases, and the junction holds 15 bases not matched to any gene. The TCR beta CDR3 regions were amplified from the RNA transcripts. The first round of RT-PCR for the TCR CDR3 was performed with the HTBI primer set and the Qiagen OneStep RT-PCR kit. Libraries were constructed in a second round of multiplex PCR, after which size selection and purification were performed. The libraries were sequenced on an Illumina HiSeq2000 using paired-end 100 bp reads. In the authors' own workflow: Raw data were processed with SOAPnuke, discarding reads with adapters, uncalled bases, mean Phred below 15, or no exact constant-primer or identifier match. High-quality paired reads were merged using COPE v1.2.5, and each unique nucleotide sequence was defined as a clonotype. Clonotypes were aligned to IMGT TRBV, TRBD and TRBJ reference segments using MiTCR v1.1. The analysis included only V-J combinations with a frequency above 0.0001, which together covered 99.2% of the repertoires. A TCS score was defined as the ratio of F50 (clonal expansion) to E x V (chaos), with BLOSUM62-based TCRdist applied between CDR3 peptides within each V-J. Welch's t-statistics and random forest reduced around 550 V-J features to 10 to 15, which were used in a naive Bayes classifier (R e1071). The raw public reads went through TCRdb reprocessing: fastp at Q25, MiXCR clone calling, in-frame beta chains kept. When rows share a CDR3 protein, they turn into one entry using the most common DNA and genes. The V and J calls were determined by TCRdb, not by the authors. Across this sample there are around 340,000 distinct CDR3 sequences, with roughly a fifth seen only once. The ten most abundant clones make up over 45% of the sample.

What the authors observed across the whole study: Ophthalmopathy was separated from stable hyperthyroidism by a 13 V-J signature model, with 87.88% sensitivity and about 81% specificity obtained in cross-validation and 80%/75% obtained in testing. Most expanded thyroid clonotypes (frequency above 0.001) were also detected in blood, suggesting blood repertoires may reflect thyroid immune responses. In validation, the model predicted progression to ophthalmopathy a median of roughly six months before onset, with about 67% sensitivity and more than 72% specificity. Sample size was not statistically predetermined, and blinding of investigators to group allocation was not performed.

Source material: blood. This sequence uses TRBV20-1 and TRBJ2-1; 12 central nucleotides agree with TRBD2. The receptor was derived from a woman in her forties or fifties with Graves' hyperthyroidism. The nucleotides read TGCAGTGCTAAACCCCTCCCAGGACTAGCGGGAATTTATGAGCAGTTCTTC. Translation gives CSAKPLPGLAGIYEQFF.